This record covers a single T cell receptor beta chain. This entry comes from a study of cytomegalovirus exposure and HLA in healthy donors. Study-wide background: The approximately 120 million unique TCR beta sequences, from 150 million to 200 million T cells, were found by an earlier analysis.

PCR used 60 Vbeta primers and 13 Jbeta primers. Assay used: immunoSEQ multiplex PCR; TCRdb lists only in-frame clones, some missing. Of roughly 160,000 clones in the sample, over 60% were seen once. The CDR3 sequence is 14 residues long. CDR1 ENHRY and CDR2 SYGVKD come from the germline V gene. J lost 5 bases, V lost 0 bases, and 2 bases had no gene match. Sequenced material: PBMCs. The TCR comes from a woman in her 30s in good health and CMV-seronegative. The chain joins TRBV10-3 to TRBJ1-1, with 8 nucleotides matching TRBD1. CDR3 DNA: TGTGCCATCAGTGAGTCGCACAGGGGGACTGAAGCTTTCTTT. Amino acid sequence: CAISESHRGTEAFF.